The text below deals with one T cell receptor (beta chain). This CDR3 comprises 14 residues. The V end lost 1 base, the J end lost 7 bases, and 10 bases lay between the germline ends. The germline V gene has CDR1 LNHDA and CDR2 SQIVND (reference sequence). The data derive from a study of control samples from healthy donors and cancer patients. Produced via immunoSEQ multiplex PCR; TCRdb's table is partial and in-frame only. Seen here are about 120,000 clones, over 75% observed once, and the top ten hold around 3%. Sequenced: blood. This clonotype originated in a man aged 60 to 75 in good health. This chain links TRBV19 with TRBJ2-2; possibly TRBD2 for D (5 bases). The CDR3 DNA is TGTGCCAGTAGTATAGTACTAGAAGACGGGGAGCTGTTTTTT. Encoded protein: CASSIVLEDGELFF.